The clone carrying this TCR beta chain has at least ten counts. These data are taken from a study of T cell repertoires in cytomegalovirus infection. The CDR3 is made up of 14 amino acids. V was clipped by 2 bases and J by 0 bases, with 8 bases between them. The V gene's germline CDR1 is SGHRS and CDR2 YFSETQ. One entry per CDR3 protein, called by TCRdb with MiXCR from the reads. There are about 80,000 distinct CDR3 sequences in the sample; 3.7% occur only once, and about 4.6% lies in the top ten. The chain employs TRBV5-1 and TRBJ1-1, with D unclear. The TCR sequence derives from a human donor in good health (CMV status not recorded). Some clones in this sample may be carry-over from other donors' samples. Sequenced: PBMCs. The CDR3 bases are TGCGCCAGCAGCTTCAAGGGTATGAACACTGAAGCTTTCTTT. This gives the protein CASSFKGMNTEAFF.